This T cell receptor (beta chain) was observed in a study of beta chain features in type 1 diabetes. Looking at the study overall: No age, gender or cell yield differences were seen between patients and healthy donors.

Only one heparinised blood draw was taken per donor, and its volume averaged about 116 mL. Cells sorted by CD45RO/CCR7/CD25/CD127/CD95/CD27 comprised CD4+ naive, central memory, regulatory and stem cell-like memory cells. This clone was seen a handful of times. What it recognizes is unknown. Expressed TCRB transcripts were sequenced after all isolated RNA was converted to cDNA. The data were produced by immunoSEQ multiplex PCR, yet TCRdb's version contains in-frame clones alone and is incomplete. This table has 600,000 or so clones, around an eighth appearing once. Broader study findings: Shorter TCRB CDR3s, moderately but significantly so, were found in Type 1 diabetes patients in all four CD4+ subsets. In the patient group, naive, central memory and Treg TCRB repertoires seemed more alike than in the healthy donor group.

Germline V CDR1 and CDR2: SGHRS, YFSETQ. V dropped 0 bases and J dropped 8 bases, with 12 bases sitting between them. The CDR3 is 15 amino acids. Sequencing was performed on naive CD4+ T cells from blood. J is TRBJ1-6 and V is TRBV5-1, with D possibly matching TRBD1 (5 bases). The source of this sequence is a young man with type 1 diabetes. The CDR3 sequence: CASSLVGTEDSPLHF. CDR3 nucleotides: TGCGCCAGCAGCTTGGTTGGGACTGAAGATTCACCCCTCCACTTT.